These 27 T cell receptor beta chains were sequenced from one sample in a study of blood T cells in healthy people across ages. The authors ran a second PCR of roughly 6 to 12 cycles using a sample-barcoded 5' primer and a J-beta primer mix. TCRdb recomputed calls from the 5' RACE reads with MiXCR, one row per CDR3 protein. The sample holds some 1 million distinct CDR3 sequences, over 35% seen once. The specimen sequenced was blood. Every receptor here comes from a woman aged 60-75 years in good health.

The V gene is TRBV6-5, the J gene TRBJ2-3; 9 bases are a match to TRBD1. The V segment lost 5 bases and the J segment 1 base; nucleotides outside the gene matches: 4. Germline V gene data show CDR1 as MNHEY and CDR2 as SVGAGI. The CDR3 is made up of 15 amino acids. In nucleotides, the CDR3 is TGTGCCAGCAGTACAGGGGGCGCAGGCACAGATACGCAGTATTTT. Translated, it gives CASSTGGAGTDTQYF.

This chain uses TRBV7-6 with TRBJ2-5; D call uncertain. Germline CDR1 reads SGHVS; CDR2 reads FNYEAQ. V dropped 2 bases and J dropped 5 bases, with 12 bases sitting between them. This CDR3 is built from 14 residues. CDR3 in DNA: TGTGCCAGCAGCTTATCGTCCATATGGGAGACCCAGTACTTC. Translated, it gives CASSLSSIWETQYF.

Concerning this clonotype: A much larger clone lies one base from this, so it may be a read error. The gene calls are TRBV28 and TRBJ2-7, with a tentative D call TRBD2 (8 bases). The V and J ends lost 6 bases and 3 bases respectively, with 15 bases between them. CDR3 length: 14 amino acids. Germline V lookup: CDR1 MDHEN, CDR2 SYDVKM. This CDR3 is CASRLAGQFYEQYF. CDR3 coding DNA: TGTGCCAGCAGGTTAGCGGGACAGTTCTACGAGCAGTACTTC.

This clonotype was seen only a few times. The chain is built from TRBV10-3 and TRBJ2-2, with D perhaps being TRBD1 or TRBD2 (5 bases each). Germline V gene lookup returns CDR1 ENHRY and CDR2 SYGVKD. V shed 3 bases and J shed 1 base, with 9 bases lying between them. This CDR3 spans 15 amino acids. CDR3 sequence: CAISDGARNTGELFF. The CDR3 nucleotides are TGTGCCATCAGTGACGGGGCTCGGAACACCGGGGAGCTGTTTTTT.

The gene calls are TRBV14 and TRBJ2-5; 9 bases align to TRBD2. The DNA matches TRBJ2-7 better at its end, which makes the J call doubtful. This CDR3 contains 15 residues. Germline V lookup: CDR1 SGHDN, CDR2 FVKESK. The CDR3 DNA sequence: TGTGCCAGCAGCCAAGATGGCGGGAGGGCCAACGAGCAGTACTTC. Translation: CASSQDGGRANEQYF.

The J gene is TRBJ2-5, the V gene TRBV6-5; TRBD1 agrees at 7 bases. V shed 7 bases and J 4 bases; nucleotides not matched to a gene: 9. There are 14 residues in the CDR3. Germline CDR1 is MNHEY and CDR2 is SVGAGI. CDR3 DNA sequence: TGTGCCAGCACCTCAGGGGGTTGGAGAGAGACCCAGTACTTC. Its translation is CASTSGGWRETQYF.

The chain recombines TRBV12-5 with TRBJ1-1; D might be TRBD1 (5 bases). The CDR3 has 13 amino acids. CDR1 and CDR2 (germline): LGHNT, FRNRAP. V lost 5 bases and J lost 0, with 7 bases in between. This chain's CDR3 is CASGLGVNTEAFF. In nucleotides, the CDR3 is TGTGCTAGTGGTCTGGGGGTGAACACTGAAGCTTTCTTT. The variable domain in full, completed from reference TRBV12-5 and TRBJ1-1, reads DARVTQTPRHKVTEMGQEVTMRCQPILGHNTVFWYRQTMMQGLELLAYFRNRAPLDDSGMPKDRFSAEMPDATLATLKIQPSEPRDSAVYFCASGLGVNTEAFFGQGTRLTVV.

The chain is built from TRBV29-1 and TRBJ1-1, with 7 bases matching TRBD1. The CDR3 extends over 15 amino acids. The J segment lost 11 bases and the V segment lost 5 bases, leaving 20 bases of the junction unmatched. Germline values: CDR1 SQVTM, CDR2 ANQGSEA. CDR3 loop: CSVRGGQGQYIQAFF. The CDR3 region has the DNA TGCAGCGTTCGAGGGGGTCAGGGACAGTACATTCAGGCTTTCTTT.

This chain connects TRBV20-1 to TRBJ2-1; 10 nucleotides align to TRBD2. CDR3 length equals 18 residues. V was pared by 3 bases and J by 1 base, with 12 bases of the junction left unmatched. Germline V gene lookup returns CDR1 DFQATT and CDR2 SNEGSKA (reference sequence). Here the CDR3 reads CSASPYLTSGISYNEQFF. In DNA form, the CDR3 reads TGCAGTGCTAGCCCTTACCTTACTAGCGGGATTTCCTACAATGAGCAGTTCTTC.

The chain employs TRBV24-1 and TRBJ2-1; 8 nucleotides line up with TRBD1. Germline V CDR1 and CDR2: KGHDR, SFDVKD. This CDR3 is 15 amino acids long. Germline trimming cut 6 bases from V and 13 bases from J; bases unmatched to any gene: 16. The CDR3 sequence: CATSKGTGRQETQFF. CDR3 bases: TGTGCCACCAGTAAAGGGACAGGCCGTCAAGAGACCCAGTTCTTC.

Regarding this clonotype: A read error may account for a junction end that differs from germline. This chain uses TRBV20-1 with TRBJ2-7; 9 bases map to TRBD2. This CDR3 has 16 amino acids. From germline, CDR1 is DFQATT and CDR2 SNEGSKA (reference sequence). CDR3: CTIPRAGGFISSEQYF. Here the CDR3 DNA reads TGCACTATCCCTAGAGCGGGGGGATTCATATCCTCCGAGCAGTACTTC.

The rearrangement uses TRBV3-1 and TRBJ2-7; 8 positions agree with TRBD2. The germline CDR1 and CDR2 sequences are LGHDT and YNNKEL (reference sequence). J gave up 6 bases and V 7 bases, and 2 bases lay outside the gene matches. CDR3 length: 11 residues. The CDR3: CASIGGGEQYF. In DNA form, the CDR3 reads TGTGCCAGCATCGGGGGGGGCGAGCAGTACTTC.

This clonotype came up a few times. This chain links TRBV9 with TRBJ2-1, with TRBD2 matching over 11 bases. The V gene end was trimmed by 6 bases and the J gene end by 8 bases; junction bases not matched to a gene: 13. CDR1 and CDR2 from the germline V gene are SGDLS and YYNGEE. This CDR3 is built from 16 residues. The CDR3 bases are TGTGCCAGCAACTCTGTCACTAGCGGGAGTTTGGATGAGCAGTTCTTC. Protein product: CASNSVTSGSLDEQFF.

This clonotype was observed a few times. The rearrangement joins TRBV18 to TRBJ2-7; maybe TRBD2 (7 bases). This CDR3 contains 16 residues. V was cut by 6 bases and J by 0 bases, with 18 bases left in between. CDR1 KGHSH and CDR2 LQKENI come from the germline V gene. In DNA, the CDR3 is TGTGCCAGCTCCCTGGGGGGGGCAAGAAGCTCCTACGAGCAGTACTTC. This codes for CASSLGGARSSYEQYF.

This clonotype was counted only a few times. The chain joins TRBV7-9 to TRBJ2-7, with a weak D call TRBD1 (6 bases). Germline values: CDR1 SEHNR, CDR2 FQNEAQ (reference sequence). The CDR3 covers 15 residues. Between the trimmed V and J ends, which lost 7 bases and 6 bases, there was a span of 22 bases. Here the CDR3 DNA reads TGTGCCAGCACCACAGGGAGCACGTGGAGTGGCGAGCAGTACTTC. This codes for CASTTGSTWSGEQYF.

This clonotype was counted once. The chain is built from TRBV20-1 and TRBJ2-7, with TRBD2 matching over 11 bases. This CDR3 has 15 residues. Germline CDR1 reads DFQATT; CDR2 reads SNEGSKA (reference sequence). The V and J ends lost 6 bases and 7 bases, in that order; junction bases with no gene match: 14. The CDR3 protein is CSAKSPSGGSNEQYF. The DNA for the CDR3 is TGCAGTGCAAAATCCCCTAGCGGGGGGTCAAATGAGCAGTACTTC.

This clonotype was observed a few times. The gene calls are TRBV2 and TRBJ1-5; D gene unclear. The CDR3 totals 13 residues. From germline, CDR1 is SNHLY and CDR2 FYNNEI. The germline V and J ends were trimmed by 4 bases and 5 bases, with 9 bases remaining between them. CDR3 bases: TGTGCCAGCAGTGTTGCAGAATATCAGCCCCAGCATTTT. It codes for CASSVAEYQPQHF.

This chain connects TRBV2 to TRBJ1-5, with a possible D match to TRBD1 (5 bases). V was cut by 8 bases and J by 0 bases, with 11 bases left in between. The length of the CDR3 is 14 residues. Germline V gene data show CDR1 as SNHLY and CDR2 as FYNNEI. The CDR3 spells CASRDGVSNQPQHF. For the CDR3, the DNA is TGTGCCAGCCGGGACGGTGTTAGCAATCAGCCCCAGCATTTT.

V gene TRBV13 combines with J gene TRBJ2-7; D unclear. The ends were cut back, 5 bases at V and 0 bases at J, with 14 bases in the middle. CDR3 length: 15 amino acids. The V gene's germline CDR1 is PRHDT and CDR2 FYEKMQ (reference sequence). The DNA for the CDR3 is TGTGCCAGCAGCGGTCGCGACTGGAGCTCCTACGAGCAGTACTTC. Translation: CASSGRDWSSYEQYF.

This clonotype was recorded a few times. The chain is built from TRBV6-5 and TRBJ2-5, with D maybe TRBD1 (6 bases). Germline CDR1 MNHEY, CDR2 SVGAGI. There are 15 residues in the CDR3. Trimming stripped 6 bases from V and 3 bases from J, with 17 bases between. This CDR3 is CASRATGSAEETQYF. CDR3 in DNA: TGTGCCAGCAGAGCCACAGGGAGTGCGGAAGAGACCCAGTACTTC.

The gene calls are TRBV20-1 and TRBJ2-1; weak D call: TRBD2 (6 bases). Germline assignment: CDR1 DFQATT and CDR2 SNEGSKA (reference sequence). V dropped 5 bases and J dropped 15 bases, with 20 bases sitting between them. The CDR3 sequence is 12 residues long. The CDR3 sequence is CSAGRTSFESFF. The CDR3 DNA is TGCAGTGCTGGCCGAACTAGCTTCGAGTCGTTCTTC.

This rearrangement joins TRBV7-3 to TRBJ2-4; no reliable D call. This CDR3 contains 16 residues. V dropped 5 bases and J dropped 1 base, with 15 bases sitting between them. Germline values: CDR1 SGHTA, CDR2 FQGTGA. The CDR3 nucleotides read TGTGCCAGCAGCCCTGGTGGATTTAGGGCCAAAAACATTCAGTACTTC. As protein: CASSPGGFRAKNIQYF.

J is TRBJ2-3 and V is TRBV10-3; D might be TRBD2 (7 bases). This CDR3 spans 14 amino acids. Trimming removed 8 bases at V and 4 bases at J, with 16 bases between. In germline, CDR1 is ENHRY, CDR2 SYGVKD. DNA of the CDR3: TGTGCCATCGGGGGGGCGGGACCGCCAGATACGCAGTATTTT. Amino acids: CAIGGAGPPDTQYF.

The chain recombines TRBV12-3 or TRBV12-4 with TRBJ2-1, with 12 bases that match TRBD2. V gave up 7 bases and J gave up 9 bases; unmatched junction bases: 13. The CDR3 runs 16 residues. The DNA for the CDR3 is TGTGCCAGCACTAGCGGGAGGGCCGGGGGCCCCACTGAGCAGTTCTTC. This gives the protein CASTSGRAGGPTEQFF.

The chain joins TRBV30 to TRBJ2-1; 7 nucleotides align to TRBD1. CDR3 length: 14 amino acids. V gave up 0 bases and J gave up 9 bases; unmatched junction bases: 8. In germline, CDR1 is GTSNPN, CDR2 SVGIG (reference sequence). CDR3 region: CAWSVTTGEGEQFF. The CDR3 DNA reads TGTGCCTGGAGTGTGACCACAGGGGAAGGTGAGCAGTTCTTC.

This clonotype was detected only a few times. The chain employs TRBV25-1 and TRBJ2-5; 8 positions match TRBD1. Germline V lookup: CDR1 MGHDK, CDR2 SYGVNS. This CDR3 region has 15 residues. With 4 bases clipped from V and 0 bases from J, the junction kept 4 bases outside the gene matches. The CDR3: CASSGTGRYQETQYF. The CDR3 DNA follows: TGTGCCAGCAGTGGGACAGGGAGGTACCAAGAGACCCAGTACTTC.

This chain links TRBV18 with TRBJ2-3; 8 positions match TRBD1. The V gene's germline CDR1 is KGHSH and CDR2 LQKENI. V shed 2 bases, J shed 8 bases, and the junction held 6 bases outside the gene matches. The CDR3 is made up of 14 amino acids. The CDR3 nucleotides are TGTGCCAGCTCACCAGGTTCAGGGGGCGGTACGCAGTATTTT. Residues: CASSPGSGGGTQYF.